This TCR beta chain was retrieved from a study of a mutant IDH1 vaccine in newly diagnosed glioma. The wider study: Either 4-6 weeks after radiotherapy alone or alongside temozolomide, vaccination was begun. Notes on the study in general: Any relationship between pseudoprogression and changes in top peripheral T cell clonotypes seemed absent.

CDR3 size: 15 residues. V dropped 5 bases and J dropped 5 bases, with 18 bases sitting between them. Germline CDR1 reads PRHDT; CDR2 reads FYEKMQ (reference sequence). TCRdb's copy holds only in-frame clones and misses some; the assay was immunoSEQ multiplex PCR. Counted here are about 81,000 clones, approximately 85% occurring once; the ten biggest clones make up about 2.2%. Time point meaning: week 23, last vaccination. Vaccinated patients received 300 ug of mutant IDH1 20-mer peptide per dose, with topical imiquimod. Regarding this clone: Its target is unknown.

Sequenced here: PBMCs, sampled from a glioma patient whose treatment included an IDH1 peptide vaccine. This TCR came from a man younger than 45 with glioma. Some clones in this sample may be carry-over from other donors' samples. This chain links TRBV13 with TRBJ1-1, with D maybe TRBD1 (5 bases). The CDR3, as DNA: TGTGCCAGCAGCCAACGGGGGGTCCCGAGGACTGAAGCTTTCTTT. Residues: CASSQRGVPRTEAFF.